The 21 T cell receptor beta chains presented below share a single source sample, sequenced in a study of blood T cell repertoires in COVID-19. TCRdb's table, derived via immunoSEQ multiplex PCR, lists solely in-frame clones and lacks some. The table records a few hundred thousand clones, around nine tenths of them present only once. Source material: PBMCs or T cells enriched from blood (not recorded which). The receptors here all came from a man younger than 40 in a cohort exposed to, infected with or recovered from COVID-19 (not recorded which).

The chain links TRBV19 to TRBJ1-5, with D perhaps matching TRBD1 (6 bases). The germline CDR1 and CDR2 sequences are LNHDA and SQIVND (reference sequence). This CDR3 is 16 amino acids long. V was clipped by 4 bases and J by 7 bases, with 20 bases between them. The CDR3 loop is CASSTPGGGGQQPQHF. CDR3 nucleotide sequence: TGTGCCAGTAGTACCCCGGGAGGGGGGGGGCAACAGCCCCAGCATTTT.

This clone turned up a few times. The chain's CDR3 is CASSPPTREGYTF. As DNA, the CDR3 is TGTGCCAGCAGCCCCCCAACAAGGGAGGGCTACACCTTC. The V and J genes are TRBV9 and TRBJ1-2; D remains unclear. The CDR3 spans 13 residues. V dropped 4 bases and J dropped 8 bases, with 15 bases sitting between them. The V gene's germline CDR1 is SGDLS and CDR2 YYNGEE. Filled out from reference TRBV9 and TRBJ1-2, the complete variable domain reads DSGVTQTPKHLITATGQRVTLRCSPRSGDLSVYWYQQSLDQGLQFLIQYYNGEERAKGNILERFSAQQFPDLHSELNLSSLELGDSALYFCASSPPTREGYTFGSGTRLTVV.

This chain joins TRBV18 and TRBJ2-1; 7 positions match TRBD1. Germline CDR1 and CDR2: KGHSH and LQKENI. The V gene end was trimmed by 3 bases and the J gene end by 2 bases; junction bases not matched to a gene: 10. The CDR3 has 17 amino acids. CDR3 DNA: TGTGCCAGCTCACCTCTGGGACAGCATATTACCTACAATGAGCAGTTCTTC. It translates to CASSPLGQHITYNEQFF.

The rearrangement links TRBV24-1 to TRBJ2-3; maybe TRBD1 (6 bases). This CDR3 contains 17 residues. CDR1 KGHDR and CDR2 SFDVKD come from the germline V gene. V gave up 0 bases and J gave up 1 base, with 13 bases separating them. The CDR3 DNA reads TGTGCCACCAGTGATTTGCGGGCCCCAGGGGGCACAGATACGCAGTATTTT. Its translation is CATSDLRAPGGTDTQYF.

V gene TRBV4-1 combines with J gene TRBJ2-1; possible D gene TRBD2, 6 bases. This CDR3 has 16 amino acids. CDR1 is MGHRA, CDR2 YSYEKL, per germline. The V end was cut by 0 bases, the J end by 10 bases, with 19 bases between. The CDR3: CASSQEDPSLREEQFF. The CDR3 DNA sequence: TGCGCCAGCAGCCAAGAGGACCCTTCCTTACGGGAGGAGCAGTTCTTC.

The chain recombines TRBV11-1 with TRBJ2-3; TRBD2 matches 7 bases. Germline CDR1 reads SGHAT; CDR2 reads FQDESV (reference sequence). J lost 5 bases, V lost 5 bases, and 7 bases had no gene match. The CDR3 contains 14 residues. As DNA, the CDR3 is TGTGCCAGCAGCCTTGGACTAGTCGGAGATACGCAGTATTTT. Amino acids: CASSLGLVGDTQYF.

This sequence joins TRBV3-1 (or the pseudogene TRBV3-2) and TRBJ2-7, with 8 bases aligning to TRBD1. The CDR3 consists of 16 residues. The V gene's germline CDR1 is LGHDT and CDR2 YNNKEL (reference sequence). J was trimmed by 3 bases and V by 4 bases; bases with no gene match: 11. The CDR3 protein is CASSPRTGRHYYEQYF. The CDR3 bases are TGTGCCAGCAGCCCCCGGACAGGGAGACACTACTACGAGCAGTACTTC.

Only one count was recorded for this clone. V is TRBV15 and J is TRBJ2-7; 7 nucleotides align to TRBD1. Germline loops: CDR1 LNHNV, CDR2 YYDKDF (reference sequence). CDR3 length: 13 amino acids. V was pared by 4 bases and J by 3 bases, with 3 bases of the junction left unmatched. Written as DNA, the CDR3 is TGTGCCACCAGCATGGACAGGAGCTACGAGCAGTACTTC. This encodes CATSMDRSYEQYF.

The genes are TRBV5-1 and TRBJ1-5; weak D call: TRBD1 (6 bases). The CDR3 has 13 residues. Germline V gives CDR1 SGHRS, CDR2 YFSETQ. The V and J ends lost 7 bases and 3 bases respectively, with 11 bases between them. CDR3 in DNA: TGCGCCAGCCGGGCAGGGGACAATCAGCCCCAGCATTTT. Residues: CASRAGDNQPQHF.

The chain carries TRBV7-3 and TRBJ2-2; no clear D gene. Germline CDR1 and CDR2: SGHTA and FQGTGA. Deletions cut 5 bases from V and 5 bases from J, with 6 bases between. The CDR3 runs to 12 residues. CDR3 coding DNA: TGTGCCAGCAGCCCAACTACCGGGGAGCTGTTTTTT. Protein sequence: CASSPTTGELFF.

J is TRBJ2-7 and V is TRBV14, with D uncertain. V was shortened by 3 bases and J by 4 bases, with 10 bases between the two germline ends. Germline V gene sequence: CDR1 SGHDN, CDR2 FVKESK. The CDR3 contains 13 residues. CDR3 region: CASSHSPFYEQYF. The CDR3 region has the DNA TGTGCCAGCAGCCACTCCCCCTTTTACGAGCAGTACTTC.

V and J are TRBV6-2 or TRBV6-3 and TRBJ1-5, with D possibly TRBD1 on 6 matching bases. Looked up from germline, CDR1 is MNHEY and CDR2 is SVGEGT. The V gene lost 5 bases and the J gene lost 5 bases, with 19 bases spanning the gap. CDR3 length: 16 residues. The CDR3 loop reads CASSPLQGKRDQPQHF. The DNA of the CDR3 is TGTGCCAGCAGTCCACTCCAGGGGAAAAGGGATCAGCCCCAGCATTTT.

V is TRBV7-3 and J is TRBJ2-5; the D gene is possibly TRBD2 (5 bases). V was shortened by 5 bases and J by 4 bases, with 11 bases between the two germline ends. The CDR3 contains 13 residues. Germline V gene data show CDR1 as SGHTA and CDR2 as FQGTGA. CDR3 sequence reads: CASSVQRRETQYF. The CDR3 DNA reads TGTGCCAGCAGCGTACAGCGGCGAGAGACCCAGTACTTC.

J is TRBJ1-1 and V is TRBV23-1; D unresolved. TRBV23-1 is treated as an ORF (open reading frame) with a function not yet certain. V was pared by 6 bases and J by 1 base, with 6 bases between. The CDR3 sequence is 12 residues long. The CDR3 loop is CASRRQNTEAFF. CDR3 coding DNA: TGCGCCAGCAGAAGACAGAACACTGAAGCTTTCTTT.

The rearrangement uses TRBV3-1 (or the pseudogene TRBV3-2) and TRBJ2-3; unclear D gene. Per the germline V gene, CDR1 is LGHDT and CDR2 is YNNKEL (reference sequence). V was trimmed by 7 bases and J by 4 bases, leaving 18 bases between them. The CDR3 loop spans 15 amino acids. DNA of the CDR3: TGTGCCAGCACTCTAAGTCGCCCCCAATCAGATACGCAGTATTTT. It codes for CASTLSRPQSDTQYF.

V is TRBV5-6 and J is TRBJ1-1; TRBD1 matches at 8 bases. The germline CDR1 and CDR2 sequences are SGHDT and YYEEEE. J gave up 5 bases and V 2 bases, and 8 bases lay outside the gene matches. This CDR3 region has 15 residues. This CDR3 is CASSLRTGLSTEAFF. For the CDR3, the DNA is TGTGCCAGCAGCTTACGGACAGGGCTCTCGACTGAAGCTTTCTTT.

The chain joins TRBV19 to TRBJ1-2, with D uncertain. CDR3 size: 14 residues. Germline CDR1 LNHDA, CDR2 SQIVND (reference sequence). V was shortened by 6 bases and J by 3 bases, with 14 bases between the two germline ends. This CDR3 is CASRDLYPDYGYTF. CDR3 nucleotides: TGTGCCAGTAGGGACTTGTATCCGGACTATGGCTACACCTTC.

DNA for the CDR3: TGTGCCAGCTCACCAGGGACAGTTAACGAGCAGTACTTC. This gives the protein CASSPGTVNEQYF. The chain links TRBV18 to TRBJ2-7, with TRBD1 matching over 7 bases. Germline CDR1 and CDR2: KGHSH and LQKENI. The CDR3 runs 13 residues. J gave up 5 bases and V 2 bases, and 3 bases lay outside the gene matches.

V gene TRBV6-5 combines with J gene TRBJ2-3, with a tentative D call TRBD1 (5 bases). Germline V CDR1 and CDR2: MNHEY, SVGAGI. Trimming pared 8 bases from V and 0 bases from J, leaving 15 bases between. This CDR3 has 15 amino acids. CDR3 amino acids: CASCGRQGSTDTQYF. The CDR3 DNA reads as TGTGCCAGCTGCGGCAGGCAGGGTAGCACAGATACGCAGTATTTT.

In DNA, the CDR3 is TGTGCCAGCAGCTCAAATAACCGGGACAGACTATTGTACAATGAGCAGTTCTTC. Its protein product is CASSSNNRDRLLYNEQFF. The chain uses TRBV7-9 and TRBJ2-1, with 7 bases that match TRBD1. Unmatched junction bases numbered 16, after V lost 4 bases and J lost 4 bases. The CDR3 has 18 amino acids. Germline CDR1 SEHNR, CDR2 FQNEAQ (reference sequence).

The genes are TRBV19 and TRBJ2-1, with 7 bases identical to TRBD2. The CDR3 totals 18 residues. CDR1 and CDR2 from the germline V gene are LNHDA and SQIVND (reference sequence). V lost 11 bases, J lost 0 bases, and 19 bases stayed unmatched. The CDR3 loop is CAGGVASGIFSSYNEQFF. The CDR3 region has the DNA TGTGCCGGGGGGGTCGCTAGCGGAATCTTCAGCTCCTACAATGAGCAGTTCTTC.